The entry that follows covers one T cell receptor beta chain sequence. Antigen unknown. The data were taken from a study of CD8+ T cells in alopecia areata. On the study more broadly: The drug, oral tofacitinib, was given to treated patients at 5 to 10 mg twice daily. People stayed on tofacitinib for 6 to 18 months, then stopped the drug for 6 months. The study, taken as a whole, reports: Resident alphabeta T cells of normal skin are also sequenced in scalp samples.

This CDR3 has 17 residues. V dropped 0 bases and J dropped 3; count of bases not matched to a gene: 4. Germline assignment: CDR1 MGHRA and CDR2 YSYEKL. Extracted from the samples, RNA was reverse transcribed into cDNA to serve as the sequencing template. This table comes from immunoSEQ multiplex PCR, and its TCRdb copy is limited to in-frame clones, with some not included. This table has around 120,000 clones, roughly two fifths appearing once. The sample consisted of CD4+ T cells sorted from blood. The chain is built from TRBV4-1 and TRBJ2-3; TRBD2 agrees at 12 bases. This receptor was obtained from a human donor with alopecia areata. CDR3 bases: TGCGCCAGCAGCCAAGAACCACTAGCGGGAGGAACAGATACGCAGTATTTT. Amino acids: CASSQEPLAGGTDTQYF.